The rows below give T cell receptor beta chains drawn from one sample of a study of blood T cell repertoires in COVID-19. Sequencing used immunoSEQ multiplex PCR; TCRdb keeps in-frame clones, though not all of them. The sample carries approximately 75,000 clones, over 80% recorded once. Sequencing was performed on peripheral blood. Receptors were obtained from a man aged 50-59 years with COVID-19, enrolled during active disease. CDR3s include the opening cysteine and the closing phenylalanine or tryptophan. The D gene is left open where the match is weak. The size entry is marked missing in some rows and otherwise reads once, few, many or a size class.

j_call: TRBJ2-7
v_call: TRBV5-1
clone_size: .
d_call: TRBD1
cdr3_length: 13
cdr3_nt: TGCGCCAGCAGCGTGGACAGGGGCTACGAGCAGTACTTC
cdr3_aa: CASSVDRGYEQYF

j_call: TRBJ1-1
v_call: TRBV30
clone_size: once
d_call: TRBD1
cdr3_length: 13
cdr3_nt: TGTGCCTGGAGCGCTAGGGACAGAGACGAAGCTTTCTTT
cdr3_aa: CAWSARDRDEAFF

j_call: TRBJ2-7
v_call: TRBV14
clone_size: .
d_call: .
cdr3_length: 15
cdr3_nt: TGTGCCAGCAGTCACACGGACTACTGGTCCTACGAGCAGTACTTC
cdr3_aa: CASSHTDYWSYEQYF

j_call: TRBJ2-3
v_call: TRBV30
clone_size: .
d_call: TRBD2
cdr3_length: 16
cdr3_nt: TGTGCCTGGTCCAGACTAGCGGGAGGGATGGCAGATACGCAGTATTTT
cdr3_aa: CAWSRLAGGMADTQYF

j_call: TRBJ2-1
v_call: TRBV2
clone_size: .
d_call: TRBD1
cdr3_length: 16
cdr3_nt: TGTGCCAGCAGGTCCCGACCGGGACAGACGATATATGAGCAGTTCTTC
cdr3_aa: CASRSRPGQTIYEQFF

j_call: TRBJ1-4
v_call: TRBV19
clone_size: few
d_call: .
cdr3_length: 13
cdr3_nt: TGTGCCAGTAGTGAGCGAACCCGGGGAAAACTGTTTTTT
cdr3_aa: CASSERTRGKLFF

j_call: TRBJ1-3
v_call: TRBV29-1
clone_size: .
d_call: .
cdr3_length: 12
cdr3_nt: TGCAGCGTTGCGGGTTTTGGAAACACCATATATTTT
cdr3_aa: CSVAGFGNTIYF

j_call: TRBJ1-2
v_call: TRBV19
clone_size: once
d_call: TRBD1
cdr3_length: 13
cdr3_nt: TGTGCCAGTAGTCCAGGGACAGACTATGGCTACACCTTC
cdr3_aa: CASSPGTDYGYTF

j_call: TRBJ2-3
v_call: TRBV3-1/TRBV3-2
clone_size: once
d_call: TRBD2
cdr3_length: 16
cdr3_nt: TGTGCCAGCAGCCCCCGACTAGCCGCTAGCACAGATACGCAGTATTTT
cdr3_aa: CASSPRLAASTDTQYF

j_call: TRBJ2-5
v_call: TRBV14
clone_size: .
d_call: TRBD2
cdr3_length: 14
cdr3_nt: TGTGCCAGCAGCCAAGGCGGGGGACTCGAGACCCAGTACTTC
cdr3_aa: CASSQGGGLETQYF

j_call: TRBJ2-7
v_call: TRBV19
clone_size: .
d_call: .
cdr3_length: 14
cdr3_nt: TGTGCCAGTAGTCTCAGCGGGCAGGCCTACGAGCAGTACTTC
cdr3_aa: CASSLSGQAYEQYF

j_call: TRBJ2-7
v_call: TRBV5-1
clone_size: .
d_call: TRBD2
cdr3_length: 14
cdr3_nt: TGCGCCAGCAGCTTGGTCGCGGGGGGGTCAGAGCAGTACTTC
cdr3_aa: CASSLVAGGSEQYF

j_call: TRBJ1-2
v_call: TRBV7-9
clone_size: few
d_call: .
cdr3_length: 15
cdr3_nt: TGTGCCAGCAGCTATGATTCGTCGGCCCGAGGGGGCTACACCTTC
cdr3_aa: CASSYDSSARGGYTF

j_call: TRBJ2-4
v_call: TRBV5-1
clone_size: .
d_call: TRBD1
cdr3_length: 15
cdr3_nt: TGCGCCAGCAGCTTGGGACAGGGGATTCAAAACATTCAGTACTTC
cdr3_aa: CASSLGQGIQNIQYF

j_call: TRBJ2-7
v_call: TRBV4-3
clone_size: .
d_call: .
cdr3_length: 14
cdr3_nt: TGCGCCAGCAGCCAAGACAGGCAACTTTACGAGCAGTACTTC
cdr3_aa: CASSQDRQLYEQYF

j_call: TRBJ2-3
v_call: TRBV7-9
clone_size: few
d_call: TRBD2
cdr3_length: 17
cdr3_nt: TGTGCCAGCAGCTTAGGTTCCCTAGCGGGTAGCACAGATACGCAGTATTTT
cdr3_aa: CASSLGSLAGSTDTQYF

j_call: TRBJ1-1
v_call: TRBV6-6
clone_size: .
d_call: .
cdr3_length: 13
cdr3_nt: TGTGCCAGCAGTTCACAGGGGAACACTGAAGCTTTCTTT
cdr3_aa: CASSSQGNTEAFF

j_call: TRBJ1-6
v_call: TRBV4-1
clone_size: .
d_call: .
cdr3_length: 15
cdr3_nt: TGCGCCAGCAGCCAAGAGGAGATTTTTAACTCACCCCTCCACTTT
cdr3_aa: CASSQEEIFNSPLHF

j_call: TRBJ1-2
v_call: TRBV28
clone_size: .
d_call: TRBD1
cdr3_length: 13
cdr3_nt: TGTGCCAGCAGTTTTGTGGCAGGGGGCGGCTACACCTTC
cdr3_aa: CASSFVAGGGYTF

j_call: TRBJ2-7
v_call: TRBV7-3
clone_size: .
d_call: TRBD2
cdr3_length: 13
cdr3_nt: TGTGCCAGCAGCTTAGGCGGGAGCAACGAGCAGTACTTC
cdr3_aa: CASSLGGSNEQYF

j_call: TRBJ1-4
v_call: TRBV28
clone_size: .
d_call: TRBD1
cdr3_length: 16
cdr3_nt: TGTGCCAGCACTAAAAATGGACAGGGGATGGGTGAAAAACTGTTTTTT
cdr3_aa: CASTKNGQGMGEKLFF

j_call: TRBJ1-3
v_call: TRBV6-5
clone_size: .
d_call: .
cdr3_length: 15
cdr3_nt: TGTGCCAGCAGCCCGATCTCAGGGGCTGGAAACACCATATATTTT
cdr3_aa: CASSPISGAGNTIYF

j_call: TRBJ1-2
v_call: TRBV9
clone_size: .
d_call: .
cdr3_length: 11
cdr3_nt: TGTGCCAGCAGCGTTGGAGGGGACTACACCTTC
cdr3_aa: CASSVGGDYTF

j_call: TRBJ1-5
v_call: TRBV6-2/TRBV6-3
clone_size: .
d_call: TRBD1
cdr3_length: 19
cdr3_nt: TGTGCCAGCAGTTACTCGATGGCAGGGGGCGCGTATAGCAATCAGCCCCAGCATTTT
cdr3_aa: CASSYSMAGGAYSNQPQHF

j_call: TRBJ2-2
v_call: TRBV19
clone_size: .
d_call: .
cdr3_length: 14
cdr3_nt: TGTGCCAGTAGTATAAGGGAGCCGACCGGGGAGCTGTTTTTT
cdr3_aa: CASSIREPTGELFF

j_call: TRBJ1-6
v_call: TRBV7-2
clone_size: .
d_call: TRBD1
cdr3_length: 15
cdr3_nt: TGTGCCAGCAGCGACCGGGACAGGGGCAATTCACCCCTCCACTTT
cdr3_aa: CASSDRDRGNSPLHF

j_call: TRBJ1-5
v_call: TRBV28
clone_size: .
d_call: TRBD1
cdr3_length: 14
cdr3_nt: TGTGCCAGCAGTTTCACCAGGGGGATTTCTCCCCAGCATTTT
cdr3_aa: CASSFTRGISPQHF

j_call: TRBJ2-3
v_call: TRBV28
clone_size: once
d_call: .
cdr3_length: 12
cdr3_nt: TGTGCCAGCAGTTCAATCACAGATACGCAGTATTTT
cdr3_aa: CASSSITDTQYF

j_call: TRBJ1-6
v_call: TRBV30
clone_size: .
d_call: TRBD1
cdr3_length: 17
cdr3_nt: TGTGCCTGGTCCAACCCTTCCCCCGGACAGGGGTTGTCACCCCTCCACTTT
cdr3_aa: CAWSNPSPGQGLSPLHF

j_call: TRBJ1-3
v_call: TRBV30
clone_size: .
d_call: .
cdr3_length: 14
cdr3_nt: TGTGCCTGGTCTGGGGAGTACTCTGGAAACACCATATATTTT
cdr3_aa: CAWSGEYSGNTIYF

j_call: TRBJ1-2
v_call: TRBV15
clone_size: .
d_call: .
cdr3_length: 16
cdr3_nt: TGTGCCACCAGCCCAGGAGGTAGCTCAAATATAAGGGGCTACACCTTC
cdr3_aa: CATSPGGSSNIRGYTF

j_call: TRBJ2-1
v_call: TRBV5-1
clone_size: .
d_call: .
cdr3_length: 13
cdr3_nt: TGCGCCAGCAGCTTGCGGGTTAACAATGAGCAGTTCTTC
cdr3_aa: CASSLRVNNEQFF

j_call: TRBJ2-7
v_call: TRBV12-3/TRBV12-4
clone_size: .
d_call: .
cdr3_length: 13
cdr3_nt: TGTGCCAGCAGTTTGTTCGGGAGCGGCGAGCAGTACTTC
cdr3_aa: CASSLFGSGEQYF

j_call: TRBJ2-1
v_call: TRBV2
clone_size: .
d_call: .
cdr3_length: 14
cdr3_nt: TGTGCCAGCAGTGAAAATGGGCCCTACAATGAGCAGTTCTTC
cdr3_aa: CASSENGPYNEQFF

j_call: TRBJ2-5
v_call: TRBV6-2/TRBV6-3
clone_size: .
d_call: .
cdr3_length: 14
cdr3_nt: TGTGCCAGCAGTTCCCCAGGGATGAGGGAGACCCAGTACTTC
cdr3_aa: CASSSPGMRETQYF

j_call: TRBJ1-1
v_call: TRBV5-1
clone_size: .
d_call: .
cdr3_length: 13
cdr3_nt: TGCGCCAGTCACAGGAACATGAACACTGAAGCTTTCTTT
cdr3_aa: CASHRNMNTEAFF

j_call: TRBJ2-5
v_call: TRBV2
clone_size: .
d_call: TRBD1
cdr3_length: 14
cdr3_nt: TGTGCCAGCAGTGAAAGGACAGGGTTGGAGACCCAGTACTTC
cdr3_aa: CASSERTGLETQYF

j_call: TRBJ1-4
v_call: TRBV30
clone_size: .
d_call: TRBD1
cdr3_length: 14
cdr3_nt: TGTGCCTGGACACCAGGGGGCGGTACGGAAAAACTGTTTTTT
cdr3_aa: CAWTPGGGTEKLFF

j_call: TRBJ1-5
v_call: TRBV15
clone_size: once
d_call: .
cdr3_length: 14
cdr3_nt: TGTGCCACCAGCGCCAGGTCCCACAATCAGCCCCAGCATTTT
cdr3_aa: CATSARSHNQPQHF

j_call: TRBJ2-2
v_call: TRBV7-2
clone_size: .
d_call: TRBD1
cdr3_length: 15
cdr3_nt: TGTGCCAGCAGCGTCACAGGGGTTGGCGCCGGGGAGCTGTTTTTT
cdr3_aa: CASSVTGVGAGELFF

j_call: TRBJ1-3
v_call: TRBV7-3
clone_size: .
d_call: .
cdr3_length: 17
cdr3_nt: TGTGCCAGCAGCCCCACCGGTGGGGGGAACTCTGGAAACACCATATATTTT
cdr3_aa: CASSPTGGGNSGNTIYF

j_call: TRBJ2-2
v_call: TRBV7-3
clone_size: .
d_call: TRBD2
cdr3_length: 16
cdr3_nt: TGTGCCAGCAGCCCGACTGGCGGGAGTGGTGGCGGGGAGCTGTTTTTT
cdr3_aa: CASSPTGGSGGGELFF

j_call: TRBJ2-2
v_call: TRBV5-6
clone_size: .
d_call: TRBD2
cdr3_length: 17
cdr3_nt: TGTGCCAGCAGCTCTCAACTAGCGGGAGAGGGGACCGGGGAGCTGTTTTTT
cdr3_aa: CASSSQLAGEGTGELFF

j_call: TRBJ1-1
v_call: TRBV5-1
clone_size: .
d_call: TRBD1
cdr3_length: 15
cdr3_nt: TGCGCCAGCAGCTTCCAGACAGGGGTGAACACTGAAGCTTTCTTT
cdr3_aa: CASSFQTGVNTEAFF

j_call: TRBJ2-4
v_call: TRBV6-5
clone_size: .
d_call: .
cdr3_length: 14
cdr3_nt: TGTGCCAGCAGGGGCATGGCGACCAAAAACATTCAGTACTTC
cdr3_aa: CASRGMATKNIQYF

j_call: TRBJ1-3
v_call: TRBV4-1
clone_size: .
d_call: TRBD1
cdr3_length: 16
cdr3_nt: TGCGCCAGCGGGACAGGGAACGGAGTCTCTGGAAACACCATATATTTT
cdr3_aa: CASGTGNGVSGNTIYF

j_call: TRBJ2-1
v_call: TRBV7-3
clone_size: .
d_call: .
cdr3_length: 12
cdr3_nt: TGTGCCAGCAGCGAATACGGGAGTGAGCAGTTCTTC
cdr3_aa: CASSEYGSEQFF

j_call: TRBJ1-6
v_call: TRBV18
clone_size: once
d_call: .
cdr3_length: 16
cdr3_nt: TGTGCCAGCTCACCAGATGGGAAATTGGGGCATTCACCCCTCCACTTT
cdr3_aa: CASSPDGKLGHSPLHF

j_call: TRBJ2-6
v_call: TRBV5-1
clone_size: .
d_call: .
cdr3_length: 14
cdr3_nt: TGCGCCAGCAGCTCGAGTACTGGGGCCAACGTCCTGACTTTC
cdr3_aa: CASSSSTGANVLTF

j_call: TRBJ2-1
v_call: TRBV3-1/TRBV3-2
clone_size: .
d_call: TRBD2
cdr3_length: 12
cdr3_nt: TGTGCCAGCAGCCAATGGGGACTAGAGCAGTTCTTC
cdr3_aa: CASSQWGLEQFF

j_call: TRBJ2-1
v_call: TRBV29-1
clone_size: .
d_call: .
cdr3_length: 15
cdr3_nt: TGCAGCGTGGCCGGGACACCCAAGACCTACAATGAGCAGTTCTTC
cdr3_aa: CSVAGTPKTYNEQFF

j_call: TRBJ2-1
v_call: TRBV7-2
clone_size: .
d_call: .
cdr3_length: 15
cdr3_nt: TGTGCCAGCAGCTTAGTGGCGGGCGCATACAATGAGCAGTTCTTC
cdr3_aa: CASSLVAGAYNEQFF

j_call: TRBJ1-2
v_call: TRBV28
clone_size: once
d_call: TRBD1
cdr3_length: 15
cdr3_nt: TGTGCCAGCAGTTTAGGATCGACAGGGAACTATGGCTACACCTTC
cdr3_aa: CASSLGSTGNYGYTF